This TCR beta chain originates from a study of cytomegalovirus exposure and HLA in healthy donors. For this clone: Its cognate antigen is unknown.

Though nominally healthy at sampling, donors likely had unrecorded immune exposures. Trimming stripped 0 bases from V and 6 bases from J, with 6 bases between. The CDR3 is 14 residues long. Germline V CDR1 and CDR2: ENHRY, SYGVKD. The PCR used 60 Vbeta and 13 Jbeta primers. Here immunoSEQ multiplex PCR was the method, and the copy in TCRdb shows in-frame clones only, minus some. Recorded for this sample: roughly 190,000 clones. Study-level findings and limits: Sequencing likely caused a cluster of highly shared sequence variants. In a later analysis, common viral pathogens appeared linked to several of the most significant clusters.

Sequenced input: PBMCs. This clonotype originated in a woman aged 18-29 years in good health and CMV-seropositive. The J gene is TRBJ1-6, the V gene TRBV10-3; D not certain. CDR3 residues: CAISESTGNSPLHF. The DNA for the CDR3 is TGTGCCATCAGTGAGTCGACGGGTAATTCACCCCTCCACTTT.